Below, 31 T cell receptor beta chains from the same sample are listed, as sequenced in a study of blood T cells in healthy people across ages. Primed by a sample-barcoded 5' primer and a J-beta primer mix, a second PCR proceeded for 7 to 11 cycles. TCRdb fed the 5' RACE reads into MiXCR, producing one record per CDR3 protein. The data contain about 1,500,000 distinct CDR3 sequences, 28% of them singletons. Sequenced: blood. These receptors all come from a woman in her 30s in good health.

This chain joins TRBV15 and TRBJ2-2; D ambiguous. CDR3 length equals 13 residues. The V and J ends lost 8 bases and 1 base respectively, with 8 bases between them. Germline V gives CDR1 LNHNV, CDR2 YYDKDF (reference sequence). CDR3 bases: TGTGCCACCGGATCTATGAACACCGGGGAGCTGTTTTTT. Translation: CATGSMNTGELFF.

The chain is built from TRBV5-1 and TRBJ2-5; D remains ambiguous. V was trimmed by 6 bases and J by 1 base, leaving 19 bases between them. In germline, CDR1 is SGHRS, CDR2 YFSETQ. This CDR3 has 16 residues. CDR3 sequence reads: CASTDPVGYSQETQYF. The CDR3 DNA sequence: TGCGCCAGCACCGACCCGGTGGGGTATAGCCAAGAGACCCAGTACTTC.

This clonotype was counted many times. The V and J genes are TRBV7-3 and TRBJ1-4, with D perhaps matching TRBD1 (6 bases). Germline CDR1 SGHTA, CDR2 FQGTGA. The CDR3 loop spans 15 amino acids. V was shortened by 0 bases and J by 8 bases, with 13 bases between the two germline ends. The CDR3 spells CASSLTGAPEEKLFF. The CDR3 nucleotides are TGTGCCAGCAGCTTAACGGGGGCGCCGGAGGAAAAACTGTTTTTT.

This clonotype was observed once. V gene TRBV5-1 combines with J gene TRBJ1-1; D unresolved. Germline V lookup: CDR1 SGHRS, CDR2 YFSETQ. The ends were cut back, 1 base at V and 3 bases at J, with 10 bases in the middle. This CDR3 comprises 14 residues. The CDR3 spells CASSLFQSDTEAFF. DNA for the CDR3: TGCGCCAGCAGCTTGTTCCAATCAGACACTGAAGCTTTCTTT.

The chain recombines TRBV4-3 with TRBJ1-2, with D hard to call. The germline CDR1 and CDR2 sequences are LGHNA and YSLEER. Trimming stripped 1 base from V and 3 bases from J, with 12 bases between. This CDR3 region has 15 residues. CDR3 in amino acids: CASSQGVQPDYGYTF. Written as DNA, the CDR3 is TGCGCCAGCAGCCAAGGGGTACAGCCCGACTATGGCTACACCTTC.

This clonotype was counted at least ten times. This chain joins TRBV10-2 and TRBJ2-3, with D hard to call. V was pared by 4 bases and J by 6 bases, with 5 bases between. Germline assignment: CDR1 WSHSY and CDR2 SAAADI. The CDR3 contains 11 residues. The DNA of the CDR3 is TGCGCCAGCAGTGGTCGTGATACGCAGTATTTT. Residues: CASSGRDTQYF.

The rearrangement uses TRBV15 and TRBJ1-5; D is unclear. Trimming stripped 2 bases from V and 6 bases from J, with 14 bases between. CDR3 size: 15 residues. Germline V gene data show CDR1 as LNHNV and CDR2 as YYDKDF (reference sequence). The CDR3 sequence: CATSRYQDPPQPQHF. The DNA of the CDR3 is TGTGCCACCAGCAGATATCAGGATCCTCCTCAGCCCCAGCATTTT. Together with reference TRBV15 and TRBJ1-5, the CDR3 gives the full variable domain: DAMVIQNPRYQVTQFGKPVTLSCSQTLNHNVMYWYQQKSSQAPKLLFHYYDKDFNNEADTPDNFQSRRPNTSFCFLDIRSPGLGDTAMYLCATSRYQDPPQPQHFGDGTRLSIL.

The chain is built from TRBV9 and TRBJ1-2; unclear D gene. This CDR3 is 14 amino acids long. Germline V gives CDR1 SGDLS, CDR2 YYNGEE. The germline V and J ends were trimmed by 3 bases and 2 bases, with 11 bases remaining between them. In DNA, the CDR3 is TGTGCCAGCAGCGCGGCGGTTGGAAACTATGGCTACACCTTC. Protein sequence: CASSAAVGNYGYTF.

The rearrangement joins TRBV6-6 to TRBJ2-1; 9 nucleotides align to TRBD1. This CDR3 is built from 15 residues. CDR1 and CDR2 from the germline V gene are MNHNY and SVGAGI (reference sequence). V gave up 7 bases and J gave up 5 bases; unmatched junction bases: 9. The CDR3 here is CASNRPGQGNNEQFF. The CDR3 DNA follows: TGTGCCAGCAACCGACCGGGACAGGGTAACAATGAGCAGTTCTTC.

The J gene is TRBJ2-7, the V gene TRBV5-6; unclear D gene. Trimming pared 2 bases from V and 2 bases from J, leaving 14 bases between. The CDR3 sequence is 15 residues long. Per the germline V gene, CDR1 is SGHDT and CDR2 is YYEEEE. For the CDR3, the DNA is TGTGCCAGCAGCTTAGATAGGATGCCAGCCTACGAGCAGTACTTC. Encoded protein: CASSLDRMPAYEQYF.

The V call is TRBV4-1, the J call TRBJ1-5; unclear D gene. CDR3 length equals 13 residues. Trimming took off 4 bases at V and 4 bases at J, with 8 bases between the two ends. CDR1 MGHRA and CDR2 YSYEKL come from the germline V gene. The CDR3 loop reads CASSPQANQPQHF. In DNA, the CDR3 is TGCGCCAGCAGCCCCCAAGCTAATCAGCCCCAGCATTTT.

The rearrangement links TRBV20-1 to TRBJ2-1; 13 bases map to TRBD2. The CDR3 runs to 19 residues. With 0 bases clipped from V and 3 bases from J, the junction kept 11 bases outside the gene matches. Germline V gene lookup returns CDR1 DFQATT and CDR2 SNEGSKA (reference sequence). CDR3 in amino acids: CSARDLVTSGGFGYNEQFF. The CDR3 nucleotides read TGCAGTGCTAGAGATCTGGTGACTAGCGGGGGGTTCGGCTACAATGAGCAGTTCTTC.

V gene TRBV9 combines with J gene TRBJ2-5, with D unresolved. CDR1 and CDR2 (germline): SGDLS, YYNGEE. Trimming shortened V by 4 bases and J by 3 bases, and 10 bases separated the two germline ends. This CDR3 region has 13 residues. The CDR3 loop reads CASSPYQEETQYF. The CDR3 nucleotides read TGTGCCAGCAGCCCTTATCAAGAAGAGACCCAGTACTTC.

V usage is TRBV29-1 and J usage is TRBJ2-1; D remains unclear. This CDR3 comprises 13 residues. Germline loops: CDR1 SQVTM, CDR2 ANQGSEA. Trimming took 5 bases from V and 1 from J, leaving 9 bases between them. The CDR3 nucleotides read TGCAGCGTTCTTCAGGAGTCCTACAATGAGCAGTTCTTC. Translating gives CSVLQESYNEQFF.

In the case of this clonotype: This may arise from a read error, as a much more abundant clone is one base away. The chain is built from TRBV20-1 and TRBJ2-1, with 9 positions matching TRBD2. Germline loops: CDR1 DFQATT, CDR2 SNEGSKA (reference sequence). This CDR3 has 14 residues. CDR3 nucleotide sequence: TGCAGTGCTAGGCCTAGCGGGAACGCCAATGAGCAGCTCTTC. It specifies CSARPSGNANEQLF.

In its sample, this clonotype was seen many times. The genes are TRBV7-3 and TRBJ2-3, with 7 bases aligning to TRBD1. This CDR3 region has 14 residues. Per the germline V gene, CDR1 is SGHTA and CDR2 is FQGTGA. Trimming at V came to 4 bases and at J to 4 bases, leaving 5 bases not matched to a gene. CDR3 region: CASSSTGAPDTQYF. DNA of the CDR3: TGTGCCAGCAGCTCCACAGGGGCTCCAGATACGCAGTATTTT.

In its sample, this clonotype was seen many times. The rearrangement uses TRBV20-1 and TRBJ1-4, with TRBD1 matching over 8 bases. Germline CDR1 reads DFQATT; CDR2 reads SNEGSKA (reference sequence). V lost 6 bases to trimming and J lost 7 bases; unmatched junction nucleotides: 10. This CDR3 has 14 residues. CDR3 DNA sequence: TGCAGTGCGGTGACAGGGGTACATGGTGAAAAACTGTTTTTT. It is translated as CSAVTGVHGEKLFF.

This clonotype was detected a few times. The gene calls are TRBV12-3 or TRBV12-4 and TRBJ2-7, with 8 bases aligning to TRBD2. This CDR3 has 15 residues. With 5 bases clipped from V and 6 bases from J, the junction kept 12 bases outside the gene matches. The CDR3 sequence: CASSQPSGGTGEQYF. The DNA of the CDR3 is TGTGCCAGCAGTCAGCCCAGCGGGGGAACGGGCGAGCAGTACTTC.

In its sample, this clonotype was seen a few times. This chain uses TRBV27 with TRBJ1-2; 8 bases are shared with TRBD1. Trimming at V came to 5 bases and at J to 2 bases, leaving 7 bases not matched to a gene. From germline, CDR1 is MNHEY and CDR2 SMNVEV (reference sequence). The CDR3 has 15 residues. The CDR3 loop reads CASSPRQGKNYGYTF. Here the CDR3 DNA reads TGTGCCAGCAGTCCCCGACAGGGGAAGAACTATGGCTACACCTTC.

This clonotype was picked up a small number of times. CDR3 sequence (DNA): TGTGCCAGCTCACCGCGACGCAGGACAGGGAACTCTGGGGCCAACGTCCTGACTTTC. Encoded protein: CASSPRRRTGNSGANVLTF. V is TRBV18 and J is TRBJ2-6, with 8 bases lining up with TRBD1. The V gene end was trimmed by 3 bases and the J gene end by 0 bases; junction bases not matched to a gene: 10. The CDR3 covers 19 residues. Germline CDR1 and CDR2: KGHSH and LQKENI.

This clonotype appeared many times. The J gene is TRBJ2-3, the V gene TRBV4-2, with a tentative D call TRBD1 (7 bases). V was clipped by 3 bases and J by 2 bases, with 12 bases between them. Germline-derived CDR1 and CDR2 are LGHNA and YNFKEQ. This CDR3 has 15 residues. This CDR3 reads CASSQPGGNTDTQYF. The CDR3 region has the DNA TGTGCCAGCAGCCAGCCAGGGGGGAACACAGATACGCAGTATTTT.

The chain is built from TRBV5-4 and TRBJ2-2, with D possibly being TRBD2 (5 bases). The V end lost 0 bases, the J end lost 4 bases, and 10 bases lay between the germline ends. Germline CDR1 reads SGHNT; CDR2 reads YYREEE (reference sequence). The CDR3 sequence is 15 residues long. The CDR3 loop is CASSLVGIVTGELFF. The CDR3, as DNA: TGTGCCAGCAGCTTGGTCGGGATCGTCACCGGGGAGCTGTTTTTT.

The chain uses TRBV5-1 and TRBJ2-1; 11 positions match TRBD2. CDR1 and CDR2 from the germline V gene are SGHRS and YFSETQ. Trimming took 5 bases from V and 6 from J; bases not matched to a gene: 7. The CDR3 sequence is 15 residues long. CDR3 in DNA: TGCGCCAGCAGGGTGGGACTAGCGGACACCAATGAGCAGTTCTTC. It is translated as CASRVGLADTNEQFF.

The chain employs TRBV20-1 and TRBJ2-1; perhaps TRBD1 as D (7 bases). V was clipped by 7 bases and J by 3 bases, with 25 bases between them. Per germline, CDR1 DFQATT and CDR2 SNEGSKA (reference sequence). The CDR3 is made up of 17 amino acids. The CDR3 DNA reads as TGCAGTGGCATTCTAGGGGGCTCTGGGGGGCTCTACAATGAGCAGTTCTTC. Translated: CSGILGGSGGLYNEQFF.

A few counts support this clonotype. The rearrangement joins TRBV18 to TRBJ2-1; D is undetermined. V lost 6 bases, J lost 5 bases, and 11 bases lay in between. The V gene's germline CDR1 is KGHSH and CDR2 LQKENI. The length of the CDR3 is 13 residues. This CDR3 reads CASSALGHNEQFF. The CDR3, as DNA: TGTGCCAGCTCCGCCTTGGGTCACAATGAGCAGTTCTTC.

V gene TRBV20-1 combines with J gene TRBJ2-3; D is unresolved. Trimming cost V 3 bases and J 2 bases, with 9 bases left between them. This CDR3 comprises 13 residues. Germline V gene data show CDR1 as DFQATT and CDR2 as SNEGSKA (reference sequence). Here the CDR3 reads CSARFADTDTQYF. The DNA for the CDR3 is TGCAGTGCTAGGTTCGCGGACACAGATACGCAGTATTTT.

This chain joins TRBV2 and TRBJ2-3; the match to TRBD2 covers 12 bases. The V gene end was trimmed by 4 bases and the J gene end by 3 bases; junction bases not matched to a gene: 5. The CDR3 sequence is 16 residues long. Germline CDR1 SNHLY, CDR2 FYNNEI. CDR3 region: CASSGPSGGATDTQYF. CDR3 in DNA: TGTGCCAGCAGTGGCCCTAGCGGGGGGGCAACAGATACGCAGTATTTT.

This clonotype was recorded a few times. This chain joins TRBV5-6 and TRBJ2-5; TRBD2 aligns across 10 bases. CDR3 length: 16 amino acids. With 0 bases clipped from V and 2 bases from J, the junction kept 4 bases outside the gene matches. Germline V gene data show CDR1 as SGHDT and CDR2 as YYEEEE. CDR3 sequence reads: CASSLVTSGAQETQYF. CDR3 nucleotide sequence: TGTGCCAGCAGCTTGGTTACTAGCGGGGCACAAGAGACCCAGTACTTC.

A few counts support this clonotype. The chain recombines TRBV7-2 with TRBJ1-2; D is possibly TRBD1 (6 bases). The germline V and J ends were trimmed by 4 bases and 0 bases, with 21 bases remaining between them. The germline CDR1 and CDR2 sequences are SGHTA and FQGNSA. The CDR3 is 18 residues long. The chain's CDR3 is CASSSPTGPKTSNYGYTF. In DNA form, the CDR3 reads TGTGCCAGCAGCTCCCCGACAGGACCCAAAACCTCTAACTATGGCTACACCTTC.

The gene calls are TRBV15 and TRBJ1-2; the D is unclear. This CDR3 comprises 13 residues. The germline V and J ends were trimmed by 1 base and 4 bases, with 7 bases remaining between them. CDR1 is LNHNV, CDR2 YYDKDF, per germline (reference sequence). DNA for the CDR3: TGTGCCACCAGCAGAGGACGGCTCTATGGCTACACCTTC. Encoded protein: CATSRGRLYGYTF.

In its sample, this clonotype was seen a few times. V gene TRBV12-3 or TRBV12-4 combines with J gene TRBJ2-7; the D gene is possibly TRBD1 (6 bases). This CDR3 comprises 13 residues. Trimming cost V 7 bases and J 3 bases, with 13 bases left between them. CDR3: CASTLGAYYEQYF. CDR3 nucleotide sequence: TGTGCCAGCACTCTGGGGGCCTACTACGAGCAGTACTTC.